These T cell receptor beta chains were read from a single sample in a study of T cells in Graves' hyperthyroidism and ophthalmopathy. TCRdb reprocessed the multiplex PCR reads with MiXCR, giving one entry per CDR3 protein. Of about 47,000 distinct CDR3 sequences in the sample, 54% are singletons; the top ten hold roughly a third. Specimen: peripheral blood or thyroid tissue (not recorded which). Every receptor here comes from a young man with Graves' hyperthyroidism. Both conserved end residues are part of each CDR3. A D gene is named only where the DNA matches it firmly. Part of the rows lack a size; the others show once, few, many or a class for expanded clones.

clone size: .; D gene: .; V gene: TRBV7-2; J gene: TRBJ1-5; CDR3 protein: CASSDDSYGNQPQHF; CDR3 DNA: TGTGCCAGCTCAGACGACAGTTATGGCAATCAGCCCCAGCATTTT
clone size: many; D gene: .; V gene: TRBV6-4; J gene: TRBJ1-6; CDR3 protein: CASSQDLQGSLHF; CDR3 DNA: TGTGCCAGCAGTCAAGACCTACAGGGATCCCTCCACTTT
clone size: .; D gene: TRBD1; V gene: TRBV7-2; J gene: TRBJ2-2; CDR3 protein: CASNWAGGTGSTGELFF; CDR3 DNA: TGTGCCAGCAACTGGGCAGGCGGGACAGGGTCCACCGGGGAGCTGTTTTTT
clone size: .; D gene: TRBD1; V gene: TRBV10-3; J gene: TRBJ1-5; CDR3 protein: CAISESGDRGDQPQHF; CDR3 DNA: TGTGCCATCAGTGAGTCAGGCGACAGGGGTGATCAGCCCCAGCATTTT
clone size: .; D gene: .; V gene: TRBV5-1; J gene: TRBJ2-3; CDR3 protein: CASSLSGAPYF; CDR3 DNA: TGTGCCAGCAGCTTAAGCGGAGCACCCTATTTT
clone size: few; D gene: TRBD1; V gene: TRBV7-3; J gene: TRBJ1-2; CDR3 protein: CASSVTGGSNYGYTF; CDR3 DNA: TGTGCCAGCAGCGTTACAGGGGGATCTAACTATGGCTACACCTTC
clone size: .; D gene: .; V gene: TRBV15; J gene: TRBJ1-1; CDR3 protein: CATSRPKENTEAFF; CDR3 DNA: TGTGCCACCAGCAGACCTAAGGAGAACACTGAAGCTTTCTTT
clone size: .; D gene: .; V gene: TRBV12-3/TRBV12-4; J gene: TRBJ1-1; CDR3 protein: CASSFTSGVRIAEALF; CDR3 DNA: TGTGCCAGCAGTTTTACTAGCGGGGTACGGATAGCTGAAGCTCTCTTT
clone size: .; D gene: TRBD1; V gene: TRBV6-6; J gene: TRBJ1-1; CDR3 protein: CASSYSGTDHSEAFF; CDR3 DNA: TGTGCCAGCAGTTATTCCGGGACAGATCATTCTGAAGCTTTCTTT
clone size: .; D gene: .; V gene: TRBV2; J gene: TRBJ2-2; CDR3 protein: CASSHHTGELFF; CDR3 DNA: TGTGCCAGCAGTCACCACACCGGGGAGCTGTTTTTT
clone size: .; D gene: .; V gene: TRBV7-9; J gene: TRBJ1-1; CDR3 protein: CASSATEAFF; CDR3 DNA: TGTGCCAGCAGTGCTACTGAAGCTTTCTTT
clone size: .; D gene: .; V gene: TRBV5-1; J gene: TRBJ1-3; CDR3 protein: CASSLNSVSGNTICF; CDR3 DNA: TGCGCCAGCAGCCTAAATTCCGTGAGTGGAAACACCATATGTTTT
clone size: .; D gene: .; V gene: TRBV20-1; J gene: TRBJ2-5; CDR3 protein: CSARVWSGAQETQYF; CDR3 DNA: TGCAGTGCTAGGGTGTGGTCAGGGGCCCAAGAGACCCAGTACTTC
clone size: many; D gene: .; V gene: TRBV10-3; J gene: TRBJ2-3; CDR3 protein: CATSRDPGTDTQYF; CDR3 DNA: TGTGCCACCTCGAGGGACCCCGGTACAGATACGCAGTATTTT